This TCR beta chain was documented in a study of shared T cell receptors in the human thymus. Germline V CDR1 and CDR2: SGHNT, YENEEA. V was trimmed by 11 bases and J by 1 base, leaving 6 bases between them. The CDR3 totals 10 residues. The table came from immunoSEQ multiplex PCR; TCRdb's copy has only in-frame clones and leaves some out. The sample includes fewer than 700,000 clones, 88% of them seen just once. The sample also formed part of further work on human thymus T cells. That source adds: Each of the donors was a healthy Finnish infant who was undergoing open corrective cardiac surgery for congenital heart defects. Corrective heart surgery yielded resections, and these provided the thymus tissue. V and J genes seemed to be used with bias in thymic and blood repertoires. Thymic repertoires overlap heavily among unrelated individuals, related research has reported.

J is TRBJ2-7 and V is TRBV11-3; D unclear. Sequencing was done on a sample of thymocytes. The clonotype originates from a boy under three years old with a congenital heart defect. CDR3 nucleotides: TGTGCCGGCCCTTCCTACGAGCAGTACTTC. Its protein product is CAGPSYEQYF.